There are a few counts of the clone carrying this T cell receptor beta chain. Its specificity is unknown. The data belong to a study of beta chain features in type 1 diabetes. Broader study findings: Reads derived from cDNA could over-represent cells showing high TCR expression.

The authors reverse transcribed all of the isolated RNA, so sequencing captured expressed TCRB transcripts. Sequencing was performed with immunoSEQ multiplex PCR; in TCRdb, only in-frame clones are kept and a portion is missing. The table has around 250,000 clones, less than 35% seen once. The CDR3 is 18 amino acids. The receptor comes from a man between 25 and 39 years old in good health. The sample was central memory CD4+ T cells from blood. The rearrangement uses TRBV21-1 and TRBJ2-3; the table's TRBD1 call for D was not verified on the DNA. TRBV21-1 is a recognized pseudogene. In nucleotides, the CDR3 is TGTGCCAGCAGCAAAGCAGGGGGATTACCTCCGATCACAGATACGCAGTATTTT. The encoded protein is CASSKAGGLPPITDTQYF.